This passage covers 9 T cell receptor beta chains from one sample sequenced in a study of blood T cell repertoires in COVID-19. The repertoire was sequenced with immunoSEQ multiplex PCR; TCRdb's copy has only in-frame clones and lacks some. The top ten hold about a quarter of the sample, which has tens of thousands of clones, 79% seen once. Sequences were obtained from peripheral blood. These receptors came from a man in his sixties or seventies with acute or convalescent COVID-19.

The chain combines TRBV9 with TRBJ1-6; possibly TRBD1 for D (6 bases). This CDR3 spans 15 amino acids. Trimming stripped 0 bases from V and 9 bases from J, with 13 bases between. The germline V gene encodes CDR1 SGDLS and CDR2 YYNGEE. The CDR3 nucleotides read TGTGCCAGCAGCGTAGTTGGGACATTAGGTTCACCCCTCCACTTT. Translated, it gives CASSVVGTLGSPLHF.

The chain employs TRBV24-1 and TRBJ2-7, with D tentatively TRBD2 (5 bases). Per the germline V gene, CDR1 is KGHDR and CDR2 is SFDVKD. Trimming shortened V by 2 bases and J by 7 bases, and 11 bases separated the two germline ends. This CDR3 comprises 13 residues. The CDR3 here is CATSDSRRREQYF. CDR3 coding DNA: TGTGCCACCAGTGATTCCCGACGGAGGGAGCAGTACTTC.

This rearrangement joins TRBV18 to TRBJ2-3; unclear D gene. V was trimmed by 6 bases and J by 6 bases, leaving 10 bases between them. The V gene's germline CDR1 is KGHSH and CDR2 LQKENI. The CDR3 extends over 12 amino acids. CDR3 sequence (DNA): TGTGCCAGCTCTCCCGGTCCGGATACGCAGTATTTT. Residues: CASSPGPDTQYF.

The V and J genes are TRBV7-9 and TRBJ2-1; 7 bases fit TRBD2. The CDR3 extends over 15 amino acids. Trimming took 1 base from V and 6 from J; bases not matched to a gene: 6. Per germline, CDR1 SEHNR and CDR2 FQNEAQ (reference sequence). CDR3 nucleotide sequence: TGTGCCAGCAGCTTAGGCGGGAGCGCTGCCAATGAGCAGTTCTTC. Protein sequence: CASSLGGSAANEQFF. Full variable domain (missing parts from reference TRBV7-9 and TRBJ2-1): DTGVSQNPRHKITKRGQNVTFRCDPISEHNRLYWYRQTLGQGPEFLTYFQNEAQLEKSRLLSDRFSAERPKGSFSTLEIQRTEQGDSAMYLCASSLGGSAANEQFFGPGTRLTVL.

The CDR3 loop is CASSQDWGTSGYEQYF. The CDR3 nucleotides read TGTGCCAGCAGCCAAGATTGGGGGACTAGCGGATACGAGCAGTACTTC. The chain has TRBV3-1 (or the pseudogene TRBV3-2) and TRBJ2-7; 11 bases are shared with TRBD2. CDR1 and CDR2 (germline): LGHDT, YNNKEL (reference sequence). The ends lost 0 bases at V and 4 bases at J; junction bases unmatched: 5. The CDR3 sequence is 16 residues long.

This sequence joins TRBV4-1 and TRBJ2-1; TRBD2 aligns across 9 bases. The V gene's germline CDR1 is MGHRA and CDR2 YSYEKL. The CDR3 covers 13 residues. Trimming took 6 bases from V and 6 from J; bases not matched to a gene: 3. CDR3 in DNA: TGCGCCAGCAGAGCTAGCGGGGCCAATGAGCAGTTCTTC. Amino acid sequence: CASRASGANEQFF.

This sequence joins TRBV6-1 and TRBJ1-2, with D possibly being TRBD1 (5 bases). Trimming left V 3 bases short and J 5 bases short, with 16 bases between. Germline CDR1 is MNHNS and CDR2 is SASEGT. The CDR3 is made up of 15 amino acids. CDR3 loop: CASSEQIRTPYGYTF. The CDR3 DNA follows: TGTGCCAGCAGTGAGCAGATCAGGACACCTTATGGCTACACCTTC.

The CDR3 sequence: CASSFPTGGSGYTF. CDR3 nucleotides: TGTGCCAGCAGTTTCCCAACAGGGGGCTCTGGCTACACCTTC. The chain uses TRBV28 and TRBJ1-2, with 9 bases fitting TRBD1. Germline V gives CDR1 MDHEN, CDR2 SYDVKM. J was trimmed by 7 bases and V by 3 bases; bases with no gene match: 6. CDR3 length: 14 amino acids.

Here the CDR3 DNA reads TGTGCCAGCAGCCAATTTGTTATGAGACTAGCGGGAGGCCCGAGTCGTGATGAGCAGTTCTTC. This translates into CASSQFVMRLAGGPSRDEQFF. This chain links TRBV3-1 (or the pseudogene TRBV3-2) with TRBJ2-1; 13 positions match TRBD2. The germline CDR1 and CDR2 sequences are LGHDT and YNNKEL (reference sequence). CDR3 length equals 21 residues. V shed 2 bases and J 8 bases; nucleotides not matched to a gene: 21.